The clone carrying this T cell receptor beta chain was seen a handful of times. The antigen remains unidentified. One entry per CDR3 protein, called by TCRdb with MiXCR from the 5' RACE reads. The sample lists 210,000 or so distinct CDR3 sequences, around 30% occurring once. J was trimmed by 3 bases and V by 10 bases; bases with no gene match: 9. This CDR3 spans 14 amino acids. Germline lookup yields CDR1 ENHRY and CDR2 SYGVKD. This entry is derived from a study of T-cell memory formation after mild COVID-19. Across the whole study: Most TCR clusters belonged to a single donor.

Study outcomes and limitations: Later expanders leaned CD4+, whereas day 15 to 85 contracting clones were balanced CD4/CD8. Within pre-infection memory, some responding clones were found, suggesting cross-reactive memory joined. Nothing showed for sure that second-wave clones peaking on day 37 were SARS-CoV-2 specific.

The sequencing sample was made of PBMCs or a T cell subset sorted from them (not recorded which). This clonotype was sampled from an adult woman who had mild COVID-19 (a few samples of this study predate the infection). Cell type and time point are not known. The J gene is TRBJ1-2, the V gene TRBV10-3, with TRBD1 identical over 9 bases. The CDR3 nucleotides are TGTGCCACCAAACGGACAGGGGAAGACTATGGCTACACCTTC. Encoded protein: CATKRTGEDYGYTF.